The 6 T cell receptor beta chains below come from one sample, sequenced in a study of blood T cell repertoires in COVID-19. Here immunoSEQ multiplex PCR was the method, and the copy in TCRdb shows in-frame clones only, minus some. The table shows roughly 230,000 clones, with over 80% occurring only once. The sequencing input was peripheral blood. These receptors originate from a human donor in a cohort sampled during active COVID-19.

The V and J genes are TRBV27 and TRBJ2-7; D gene uncertain. Trimming removed 3 bases from V and 0 bases from J, with 9 bases in between. There are 14 residues in the CDR3. Germline V CDR1 and CDR2: MNHEY, SMNVEV (reference sequence). The chain's CDR3 is CASSFSRSSYEQYF. CDR3 DNA: TGTGCCAGCAGTTTCTCTCGGAGCTCCTACGAGCAGTACTTC.

The V gene is TRBV5-1, the J gene TRBJ2-7, with 10 bases fitting TRBD1. Germline loops: CDR1 SGHRS, CDR2 YFSETQ. The V and J ends lost 4 bases and 7 bases, in that order; junction bases with no gene match: 8. CDR3 length: 14 residues. The CDR3 nucleotides are TGCGCCAGCAGCATAGGACAGGGGGGCGGGGAGCAGTACTTC. Encoded protein: CASSIGQGGGEQYF.

Regarding this clone: Other DNA sequences from this sample encode an identical CDR3 as well. CDR3 sequence reads: CSVVQGGETQYF. The CDR3 region has the DNA TGCAGCGTCGTACAGGGTGGGGAGACCCAGTACTTC. V is TRBV29-1 and J is TRBJ2-5; TRBD1 might be the D (6 bases). The V end lost 6 bases, the J end lost 5 bases, and 13 bases lay between the germline ends. The CDR3 extends over 12 amino acids. Germline lookup yields CDR1 SQVTM and CDR2 ANQGSEA. The full variable domain, with the rest looked up from reference TRBV29-1 and TRBJ2-5, is SAVISQKPSRDICQRGTSLTIQCQVDSQVTMMFWYRQQPGQSLTLIATANQGSEATYESGFVIDKFPISRPNLTFSTLTVSNMSPEDSSIYLCSVVQGGETQYFGPGTRLLVL.

The chain has TRBV27 and TRBJ2-1, with 7 bases lining up with TRBD2. The germline gives CDR1 MNHEY, CDR2 SMNVEV (reference sequence). The CDR3 consists of 15 residues. With V trimmed by 6 bases and J by 0 bases, 5 bases remained unmatched. CDR3 in amino acids: CASRIGGSSYNEQFF. CDR3 sequence (DNA): TGTGCCAGCAGAATAGGCGGGAGCTCCTACAATGAGCAGTTCTTC.

This chain connects TRBV3-1 (or the pseudogene TRBV3-2) to TRBJ1-1; no clear D gene. The germline CDR1 and CDR2 sequences are LGHDT and YNNKEL (reference sequence). V was clipped by 0 bases and J by 0 bases, with 17 bases between them. The CDR3 runs to 18 residues. CDR3 loop: CASSQDKYAGSLNTEAFF. CDR3 DNA: TGTGCCAGCAGCCAAGATAAATATGCAGGTTCCTTGAACACTGAAGCTTTCTTT.

V is TRBV28 and J is TRBJ1-4, with D tentatively TRBD1 (6 bases). V lost 7 bases to trimming and J lost 7 bases, with 19 bases between them. Germline V gene data show CDR1 as MDHEN and CDR2 as SYDVKM. The length of the CDR3 is 15 residues. In DNA form, the CDR3 reads TGTGCCAGCACCATGCAGGGGCTAGGGGGTGAAAAACTGTTTTTT. Amino acids: CASTMQGLGGEKLFF.